This is a list of T cell receptor beta chains from one sample in a study of T cells in Graves' hyperthyroidism and ophthalmopathy. MiXCR was run by TCRdb on the multiplex PCR reads, yielding one entry per CDR3 protein. The repertoire holds about 700,000 distinct CDR3 sequences, with 11% to 15% as singletons. Material: blood. The receptors were gathered from a woman between 18 and 30 years old with Graves' hyperthyroidism. Each CDR3 is given with its conserved first and last residue. A D gene is named only where the DNA matches it firmly. Not every row has a clone size; where given, it reads once, few, many or a size class.

.	12	TRBV2	TRBJ2-5	.	TGTGCCAGCACCGCAGGGGTGGAGACCCAGTACTTC	CASTAGVETQYF
few	13	TRBV19	TRBJ2-7	.	TGTGCCAGTAGTACTGTACGGGGTTACGAGCAGTACTTC	CASSTVRGYEQYF
many	14	TRBV10-3	TRBJ1-1	.	TGTGCCATCAGTGATCCCGGACTGAACACTGAAGCTTTCTTT	CAISDPGLNTEAFF
few	14	TRBV6-1	TRBJ1-2	.	TGTGCCAGCAGAACGGGGGACCGGGGCTATGGCTACACCTTC	CASRTGDRGYGYTF
few	14	TRBV5-4	TRBJ2-7	.	TGTGCCAGCAGCTTGTCACAGAGCTCCTACGAGCAGTACTTC	CASSLSQSSYEQYF
few	15	TRBV7-3	TRBJ2-3	TRBD1	TGTGCCAGCAGCTATCGGACAGGACGCACAGATACGCAGTATTTT	CASSYRTGRTDTQYF
many	13	TRBV15	TRBJ1-5	.	TGTGCCACCAGCATCATCAAGGGGCAGCCCCAGCATTTT	CATSIIKGQPQHF
.	14	TRBV20-1	TRBJ2-7	TRBD1	TGCAGTGCTAGTAAAGGGACAGGGGGCTACGAGCAGTACTTC	CSASKGTGGYEQYF
few	14	TRBV19	TRBJ2-1	.	TGTGCCAGTAGTATTCGCGGAGCATACAATGAGCAGTTCTTC	CASSIRGAYNEQFF
few	12	TRBV6-1	TRBJ1-2	.	TGTGCCAGCAATATACAGCGAGATGGCTACACCTTC	CASNIQRDGYTF
few	16	TRBV6-1	TRBJ2-2	TRBD2	TGTGCCAGCAAACCAAAAGGACTAGCGACGGCCGGGGAGCTGTTTTTT	CASKPKGLATAGELFF
.	13	TRBV6-2/TRBV6-3	TRBJ1-1	.	TGTGCCAGCAGTTACTACCTTAACACTGAAGCTTTCTTT	CASSYYLNTEAFF
few	12	TRBV3-1	TRBJ2-7	.	TGTGCCAGCAGCCAAAACGACAGGGAGCAGTACTTC	CASSQNDREQYF
few	19	TRBV11-2	TRBJ2-3	TRBD1	TGTGCCAGCAGCCCATGGGACAGCGGCATTGTTTATAGCACAGATACGCAGTATTTT	CASSPWDSGIVYSTDTQYF
.	15	TRBV4-1	TRBJ2-7	.	TGCGCCAGCAGCCAAGATTCCAACTTCATGTACGAGCAGTACTTC	CASSQDSNFMYEQYF
.	17	TRBV20-1	TRBJ2-1	TRBD2	TGCAGTGCTCAGCGGCCTCCGGGACTAGCGGGAGGTGATGAGCAGTTCTTC	CSAQRPPGLAGGDEQFF
many	13	TRBV28	TRBJ2-7	.	TGTGCCAGCAGTGGGGGAGTATGGTACGAGCAGTACTTC	CASSGGVWYEQYF
few	17	TRBV20-1	TRBJ2-3	TRBD2	TGCAGTGCTAGAGATTGGGGTCTAGCGGGAGAGGTAGATACGCAGTATTTT	CSARDWGLAGEVDTQYF
many	18	TRBV20-1	TRBJ2-1	TRBD2	TGCAGTGCTGTTACGGGGGTGGACCGGGACTACCGTTACAATGAGCAGTTCTTC	CSAVTGVDRDYRYNEQFF
few	14	TRBV19	TRBJ1-1	.	TGTGCCAGTGGCCTACAGGGTGGATTAACTGAAGCTTTCTTT	CASGLQGGLTEAFF
many	18	TRBV7-2	TRBJ2-3	TRBD2	TGTGCCAGCAGCCTGACCTACTCTAGTGGCGGGAGGTCGTATACGCAGTATTTT	CASSLTYSSGGRSYTQYF
.	12	TRBV7-2	TRBJ2-5	.	TGTGCCAGCAGAGGGACTGGGGAGACCCAGTACTTC	CASRGTGETQYF
.	14	TRBV12-3/TRBV12-4	TRBJ2-5	.	TGTGCCAGCAGTTTGAGCCGGGTCCAAGAGACCCAGTACTTC	CASSLSRVQETQYF
many	13	TRBV7-2	TRBJ2-5	.	TGTGCCAGCAGCTTAGCCAGACGAGAGACCCAGTACTTC	CASSLARRETQYF
many	15	TRBV11-2	TRBJ2-5	TRBD2	TGTGCCAGCAGCTTAGGGCTAGCGGGAGAAGAGACCCAGTACTTC	CASSLGLAGEETQYF
many	12	TRBV30	TRBJ1-2	.	TGTGCCTGGAAGCCGGGGTTTGGGGGCTACACCTTC	CAWKPGFGGYTF
many	15	TRBV27	TRBJ1-4	.	TGTGCCAGCAGTCCATCCTTTAGGGAAGGCGAAAAACTGTTTTTT	CASSPSFREGEKLFF
many	17	TRBV20-1	TRBJ2-3	TRBD2	TGCAGTGCTAGAGATCTCTGGAGGGAGGGCCAGTCAGATACGCAGTATTTT	CSARDLWREGQSDTQYF
few	12	TRBV28	TRBJ2-7	.	TGTGCCAGCGGCGTGGTCTCCTACGAGCAGTACTTC	CASGVVSYEQYF
.	15	TRBV20-1	TRBJ2-7	TRBD2	TGCAGTGCTAGAAGTATGACTAGCGGGGGATACGAGCAGTACTTC	CSARSMTSGGYEQYF
many	15	TRBV5-1	TRBJ2-1	.	TGCGCCAGCAGCCCAACCACACAGGCCCACAATGAGCAGTTCTTC	CASSPTTQAHNEQFF
few	18	TRBV5-6	TRBJ2-1	TRBD2	TGTGCCAGCAGCGTTAGATCGGGGGGGGGCTTCTCCTACAATGAGCAGTTCTTC	CASSVRSGGGFSYNEQFF
many	16	TRBV28	TRBJ2-7	TRBD2	TGTGCCACCACCCCGTCCCCGGGGGAGGGCCTCTACGAGCAGTACTTC	CATTPSPGEGLYEQYF
.	14	TRBV20-1	TRBJ2-5	.	TGCAGTGCTGCTGGGGGTGGAGGTTTGGAGACCCAGTACTTC	CSAAGGGGLETQYF
few	16	TRBV10-3	TRBJ1-2	.	TGTGCCATCAGTGAGTCGAGGAGGGTCGTCGGCTATGGCTACACCTTC	CAISESRRVVGYGYTF
many	15	TRBV5-5	TRBJ1-5	.	TGTGCCAGCAGCTTGGGGCAGGGAAACTATCAGCCCCAGCATTTT	CASSLGQGNYQPQHF
few	18	TRBV7-2	TRBJ2-5	TRBD2	TGTGCCAGCAGCTTAGTGCCCTCCGGCGCGGGAGGGCGCGAGACCCAGTACTTC	CASSLVPSGAGGRETQYF
many	16	TRBV9	TRBJ1-1	.	TGTGCCAGCAGCGTAAGGGAAGAGGGAGGGAACACTGAAGCTTTCTTT	CASSVREEGGNTEAFF